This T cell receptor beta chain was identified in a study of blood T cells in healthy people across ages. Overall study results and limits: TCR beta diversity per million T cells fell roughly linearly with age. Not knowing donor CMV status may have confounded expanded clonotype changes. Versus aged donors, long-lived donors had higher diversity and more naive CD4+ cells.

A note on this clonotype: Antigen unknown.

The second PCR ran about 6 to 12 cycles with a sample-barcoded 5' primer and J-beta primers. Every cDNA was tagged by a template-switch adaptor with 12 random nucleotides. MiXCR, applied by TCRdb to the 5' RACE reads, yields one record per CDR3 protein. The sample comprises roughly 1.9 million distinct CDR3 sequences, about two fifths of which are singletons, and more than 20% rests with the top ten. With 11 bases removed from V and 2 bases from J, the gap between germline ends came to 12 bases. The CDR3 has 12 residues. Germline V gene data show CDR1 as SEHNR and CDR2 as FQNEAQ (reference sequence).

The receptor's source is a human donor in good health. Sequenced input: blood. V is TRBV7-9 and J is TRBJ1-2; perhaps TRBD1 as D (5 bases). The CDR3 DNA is TGTGCCTCGGGGGAAGTCAACTATGGCTACACCTTC. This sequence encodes CASGEVNYGYTF.